Below, 11 T cell receptor beta chains from the same sample are listed, as sequenced in a study of breast tumors, draining lymph nodes, adjacent tissues. Samples came from axillary lymph nodes draining the breast cancer. TCRdb re-analysed the multiplex PCR reads in MiXCR, keeping a single row per CDR3 protein. There are about 230,000 distinct CDR3 sequences in the sample; about a third occur only once, and approximately 1.5% lies in the top ten. What was sequenced was axillary lymph node tissue. The source of these receptors is a female donor with breast cancer. Some clones in this sample may be carry-over from other donors' samples.

This clonotype was seen many times. The chain links TRBV12-3 or TRBV12-4 to TRBJ2-5, with 7 nucleotides matching TRBD2. The CDR3 has 15 residues. V lost 6 bases, J lost 5 bases, and 12 bases stayed unmatched. The CDR3: CASSLGGGTFETQYF. CDR3 DNA sequence: TGTGCCAGCAGCTTGGGGGGGGGGACTTTTGAGACCCAGTACTTC.

In its sample, this clonotype was seen many times. The J gene is TRBJ2-1, the V gene TRBV5-8; D not resolved. V shed 1 base and J shed 6 bases, with 8 bases lying between them. The CDR3 loop spans 13 amino acids. Germline V lookup: CDR1 SGHTS, CDR2 YDEGEE. The CDR3 loop is CASSLNSVNEQFF. CDR3 coding DNA: TGTGCCAGCAGCTTGAACTCTGTCAATGAGCAGTTCTTC.

As for this clonotype: The limits of the CDR3 on the DNA are not certain, so only TCRdb's listed CDR3 is given. This chain connects TRBV5-1 to TRBJ2-7; TRBD2 is the table's D call, not checked against the DNA. The CDR3 is 22 residues long, ends included. Germline V gene lookup returns CDR1 SGHRS and CDR2 YFSETQ. Here the CDR3 reads CASSFYICSVLPRLAGGHEQYF.

With regard to this clonotype: Relative to the germline gene, one junction end is altered; a read error may explain this. The rearrangement joins TRBV10-3 to TRBJ1-4, with D possibly matching TRBD1 (5 bases). The CDR3 consists of 14 residues. Germline V CDR1 and CDR2: ENHRY, SYGVKD. The CDR3 reads CAISGGLAGEKLFF. The CDR3 region has the DNA TGTGCCATCAGTGGGGGACTAGCGGGCGAAAAGCTGTTTTTT.

At least ten counts were recorded for this clonotype. This chain links TRBV30 with TRBJ2-2; no definite D call. Per the germline V gene, CDR1 is GTSNPN and CDR2 is SVGIG (reference sequence). This CDR3 comprises 15 residues. The V end was cut by 6 bases, the J end by 0 bases, with 14 bases between. In DNA, the CDR3 is TGTGCCTGCCGATTACTAAACGCGAACACCGGGGAGCTGTTTTTT. Its protein product is CACRLLNANTGELFF.

This clonotype was recorded many times. The CDR3, as DNA: TGTGCCAGCTCACCCGGTACGCCCGAGCAGTACTTC. Its protein is CASSPGTPEQYF. The chain couples TRBV18 to TRBJ2-7; the D is unclear. Trimming left V 3 bases short and J 6 bases short, with 9 bases between. Germline V gives CDR1 KGHSH, CDR2 LQKENI. The CDR3 is 12 amino acids.

There are many counts of this clonotype. The CDR3 nucleotides are TGTGCCACCAGCAAAGGTGGGACAGGTGTGTACGAGCAGTACTTC. This encodes CATSKGGTGVYEQYF. V is TRBV15 and J is TRBJ2-7; TRBD1 matches 8 bases. V was clipped by 4 bases and J by 4 bases; unmatched bases: 9. Germline V gene data show CDR1 as LNHNV and CDR2 as YYDKDF (reference sequence). This CDR3 contains 15 residues.

This clonotype appeared many times. The rearrangement links TRBV18 to TRBJ2-5, with D perhaps TRBD1 (6 bases). V was trimmed by 3 bases and J by 4 bases, leaving 15 bases between them. Germline values: CDR1 KGHSH, CDR2 LQKENI. The CDR3 has 15 amino acids. Here the CDR3 DNA reads TGTGCCAGCTCACCGGGCGGATTAGGGGGAGAGACCCAGTACTTC. This encodes CASSPGGLGGETQYF.

This clonotype has at least ten counts. The chain combines TRBV15 with TRBJ2-3, with 14 bases aligning to TRBD2. CDR3 length equals 17 residues. The germline V gene encodes CDR1 LNHNV and CDR2 YYDKDF (reference sequence). The J segment lost 6 bases and the V segment lost 3 bases, leaving 8 bases of the junction unmatched. The CDR3 bases are TGTGCCACCAGCAGCCCCGGGACTAGCGGGAGACGTGATACGCAGTATTTT. It translates to CATSSPGTSGRRDTQYF.

This clonotype was seen only a few times. The chain couples TRBV5-5 to TRBJ1-2; D remains unclear. Germline V CDR1 and CDR2: SGHKS, YYEKEE (reference sequence). V was cut by 1 base and J by 3 bases, with 10 bases left in between. The CDR3 consists of 14 residues. For the CDR3, the DNA is TGTGCCAGCAGCTTGTTGCAGGCCTACTATGGCTACACCTTC. It codes for CASSLLQAYYGYTF.

The sample holds a few counts of this clonotype. V gene TRBV6-6 combines with J gene TRBJ1-1; 8 bases are a match to TRBD1. The CDR3 totals 17 residues. Trimming cost V 5 bases and J 7 bases; bases outside gene matches: 18. CDR1 and CDR2 (germline): MNHNY, SVGAGI (reference sequence). CDR3 in DNA: TGTGCCAGCAGTCGATCCTCGACAGGGGCTCAGGTTGGTGAAGCTTTCTTT. Translated, it gives CASSRSSTGAQVGEAFF.